This TCR beta chain appears in the sequencing data of a study of blood T cell repertoires in COVID-19. The V and J ends lost 1 base and 0 bases respectively, with 7 bases between them. The germline gives CDR1 MNHNS, CDR2 SASEGT. The CDR3 is 15 amino acids. Libraries were prepared by immunoSEQ multiplex PCR; TCRdb keeps only in-frame clonotypes and omits some of them. Of about 200,000 clones in the sample, 70% to 90% were seen once. This receptor was identified in a woman aged 40-49 years with acute COVID-19. The sequenced sample was PBMCs or T cells enriched from blood (not recorded which). This sequence joins TRBV6-1 and TRBJ1-3; tentatively, D is TRBD1 (5 bases). The CDR3 sequence is CASSEEGSSGNTIYF. CDR3 DNA: TGTGCCAGCAGTGAAGAGGGGTCCTCTGGAAACACCATATATTTT.